This T cell receptor beta chain was observed in a study of CD8 T cells in ankylosing spondylitis. From germline, CDR1 is MDHEN and CDR2 SYDVKM. CDR3 length equals 13 residues. Trimming stripped 6 bases from V and 5 bases from J, with 10 bases between. TCRdb redid the calling of the 5' RACE reads with MiXCR, one entry per CDR3 protein. The sample yields a few hundred thousand distinct CDR3 sequences, 20% to 30% seen once. This clonotype was detected many times. The sample consisted of blood, either unsorted or a sorted T cell fraction (not recorded which). The source is a male donor with ankylosing spondylitis or in good health (not recorded which). V gene TRBV28 combines with J gene TRBJ2-2; D gene uncertain. The CDR3, as DNA: TGTGCCAGCAGCCCACATCGGACCGGGGAGCTGTTTTTT. As protein: CASSPHRTGELFF. Based on the CDR3 plus reference TRBV28 and TRBJ2-2, the full variable domain is DVKVTQSSRYLVKRTGEKVFLECVQDMDHENMFWYRQDPGLGLRLIYFSYDVKMKEKGDIPEGYSVSREKKERFSLILESASTNQTSMYLCASSPHRTGELFFGEGSRLTVL.